This TCR beta chain was sequenced for a study of PD-1 blockade in classical Hodgkin lymphoma (dated by TCRdb to the early 2020s). Some background on the complete study: Nivolumab dosing was 3 mg/kg intravenously every 2 weeks, continuing until either disease progression or unacceptable toxicity. The study used CyTOF and TCR beta sequencing to define a peripheral blood immune signature of response to PD-1 blockade in classical Hodgkin lymphoma.

General conclusions and limits of the study: Among trial patients, those achieving complete response had baseline diversity similar to that of newly diagnosed patients, while diversity was significantly lower in partial responders and progressors. Only a single clinical trial cohort was studied, and what caused the repertoire differences, possibly disease activity or prior therapy, remained undefined. Baseline TCR diversity was reported to be lower in newly diagnosed patients than in healthy donors, and even lower in relapsed/refractory patients. Patients starting nivolumab less than 1 year after ASCT had lower diversity and were excluded from later analyses to avoid confounding by immune reconstitution. A significant rise by C4D1 was seen in CD4+ but not CD8+ TCR diversity (p=0.0027 vs p=0.16), with the rise being most apparent in complete responders (p=0.02).

Of note for this clone: The target of this receptor is not known. The input lacks base qualities; no much larger clone sits a single base away.

Spanning cysteine to phenylalanine, the CDR3 consists of 17 amino acids. Left in the record is the CDR3 DNA by itself, 51 bases read in frame from the first base. CDR1 is given as MNHNS and CDR2 as SASEGT, both from the germline V gene. V is pruned by 4 bases and J by 9 bases, leaving 16 bases of the junction without a gene match. Genomic DNA was isolated using the Qiagen DNeasy kit from unsorted PBMCs as well as from negatively selected CD4+ and CD8+ fractions. TCR beta CDR3 regions were amplified by immunoSEQ multiplex PCR using primers annealing to V and J segments. A synthetic immune receptor repertoire was used to minimize amplification bias, and any remaining bias was removed computationally after sequencing. Per the source publication's procedure: Repertoire diversity was quantified as the Shannon entropy index using custom Python scripts. The unsorted, CD4+ and CD8+ repertoires were each analyzed separately, with the exception of combined analyses, where CD4+ and CD8+ sequences were merged in silico. A clone counted as expanded when the clone's frequency after treatment rose at least 2-fold relative to C1D1, and clones undetected at baseline were given a pseudocount of 0.5. Clones with 0 or 1 copy at C1D1 were classified as singleton clones, and clones with 2 or more copies were classified as non-singleton clones. Clones expanded in unsorted samples were labelled as CD4+, CD8+ or unknown by matching protein sequences in sorted samples from the same patient. Wilcoxon tests were applied to paired samples to test diversity changes from C1D1 to C4D1. TCRdb took this table from immuneACCESS and kept in-frame rearrangements with V and J called. Such tables lack part of the clones; where checked against another copy, unresolved V genes explain under half of the gap, and the rest is unexplained. The V and J calls and clone size were taken over from that table, and D and trimming were inferred from the DNA. This sample lists about 84,000 clones; about nine tenths were detected once. Roughly a fifth of the sample lies in the top ten.

Reading the label with the study, this specimen's time point is: cycle 1 day 1 (C1D1), immediately before nivolumab initiation. Every trial patient had relapsed following autologous stem cell transplantation, and prior brentuximab vedotin exposure was what differed among cohorts A, B and C. The trial cohort included roughly 60 patients with relapsed/refractory classical Hodgkin lymphoma, and each patient had a best overall response of complete response, partial response or progressive disease. Trial patients were treated with single-agent nivolumab in the multi-cohort phase II CheckMate 205 trial. An independent review committee assessed best overall response using the 2007 International Working Group response criteria. Trial PBMCs were collected immediately before nivolumab initiation (C1D1) and during therapy at cycle 2 day 1 and cycle 4 day 1. After peripheral blood was drawn into 8 mL Vacutainer Cell Preparation Tubes, PBMCs were isolated by centrifugation and then cryopreserved.

The sequence links TRBV6-1 to TRBJ2-1, and TRBD2 aligns with 9 junction nucleotides. This specimen consisted of peripheral blood mononuclear cells (PBMCs), obtained at baseline. The receptor comes from a human donor with classical Hodgkin lymphoma. The nucleotide sequence reads as follows: TGTGCCAGCAGTGGACCCCTTGCGGGAGGGCCTAGGGGTGAGCAGTTCTTC. It is translated as CASSGPLAGGPRGEQFF.